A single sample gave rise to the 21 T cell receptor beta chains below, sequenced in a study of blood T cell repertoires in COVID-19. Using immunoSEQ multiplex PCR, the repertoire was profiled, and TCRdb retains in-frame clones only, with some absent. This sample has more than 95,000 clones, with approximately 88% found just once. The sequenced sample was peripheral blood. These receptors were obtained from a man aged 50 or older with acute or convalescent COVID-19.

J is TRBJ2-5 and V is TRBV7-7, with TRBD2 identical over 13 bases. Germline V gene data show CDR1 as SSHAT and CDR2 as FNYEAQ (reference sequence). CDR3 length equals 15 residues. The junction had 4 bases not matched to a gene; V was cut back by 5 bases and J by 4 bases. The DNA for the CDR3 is TGTGCCAGCAGCGCCGGGACTAGCGGGGCAGAGACCCAGTACTTC. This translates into CASSAGTSGAETQYF.

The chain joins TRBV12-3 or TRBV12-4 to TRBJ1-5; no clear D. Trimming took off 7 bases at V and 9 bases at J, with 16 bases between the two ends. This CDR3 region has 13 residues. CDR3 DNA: TGTGCCAGCACCCCCAGTCTTGCCACGCCCCAGCATTTT. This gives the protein CASTPSLATPQHF.

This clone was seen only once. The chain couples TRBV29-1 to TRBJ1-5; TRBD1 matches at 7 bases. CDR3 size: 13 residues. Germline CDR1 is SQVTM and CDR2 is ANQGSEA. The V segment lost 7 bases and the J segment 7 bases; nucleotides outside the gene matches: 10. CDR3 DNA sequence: TGCAGCGCCAGGACAGGACGGGGGCAGCCCCAGCATTTT. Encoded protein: CSARTGRGQPQHF.

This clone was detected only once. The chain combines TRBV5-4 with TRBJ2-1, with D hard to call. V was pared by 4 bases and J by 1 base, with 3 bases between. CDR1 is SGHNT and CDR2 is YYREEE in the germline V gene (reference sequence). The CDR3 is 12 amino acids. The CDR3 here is CASSPSYNEQFF. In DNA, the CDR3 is TGTGCCAGCAGCCCTTCCTACAATGAGCAGTTCTTC.

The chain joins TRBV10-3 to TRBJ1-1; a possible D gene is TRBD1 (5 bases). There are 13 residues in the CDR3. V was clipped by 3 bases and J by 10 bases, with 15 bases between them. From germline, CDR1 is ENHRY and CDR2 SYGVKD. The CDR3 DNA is TGTGCCATCAGTGAAAGACAGTCATGGGGAGCTTTCTTT. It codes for CAISERQSWGAFF.

The CDR3 reads CASSPGQGKKYEQYF. The CDR3 DNA is TGTGCCAGCAGCCCCGGACAGGGGAAGAAGTACGAGCAGTACTTC. The chain uses TRBV11-2 and TRBJ2-7; 9 bases fit TRBD1. There are 15 residues in the CDR3. CDR1 and CDR2 (germline): SGHAT, FQNNGV. Trimming removed 5 bases from V and 4 bases from J; junction bases left unmatched: 9.

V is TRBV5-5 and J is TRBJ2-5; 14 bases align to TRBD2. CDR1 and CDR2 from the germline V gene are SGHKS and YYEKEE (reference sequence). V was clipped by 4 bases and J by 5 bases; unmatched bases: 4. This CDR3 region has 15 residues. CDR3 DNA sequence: TGTGCCAGCAGCGCGGGACTAGCGGGAGTGGAGACCCAGTACTTC. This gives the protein CASSAGLAGVETQYF.

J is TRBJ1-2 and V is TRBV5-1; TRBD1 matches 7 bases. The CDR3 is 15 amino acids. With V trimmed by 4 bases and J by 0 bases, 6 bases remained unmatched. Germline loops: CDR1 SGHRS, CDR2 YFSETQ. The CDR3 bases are TGCGCCAGCAGCATGCAACAGGGGACTAACTATGGCTACACCTTC. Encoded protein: CASSMQQGTNYGYTF.

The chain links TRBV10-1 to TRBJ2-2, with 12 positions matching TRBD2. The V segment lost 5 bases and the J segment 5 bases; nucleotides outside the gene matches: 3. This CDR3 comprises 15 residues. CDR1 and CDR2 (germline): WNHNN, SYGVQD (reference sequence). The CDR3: CASSRTSGKTGELFF. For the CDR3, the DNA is TGCGCCAGCAGTCGGACTAGCGGGAAGACCGGGGAGCTGTTTTTT.

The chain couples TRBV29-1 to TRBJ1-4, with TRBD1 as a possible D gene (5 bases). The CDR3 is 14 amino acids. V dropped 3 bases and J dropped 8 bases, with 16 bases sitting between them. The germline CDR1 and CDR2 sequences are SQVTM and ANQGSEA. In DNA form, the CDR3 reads TGCAGCGTTGATTACCAGGGCTTGAACGAAAAACTGTTTTTT. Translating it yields CSVDYQGLNEKLFF.

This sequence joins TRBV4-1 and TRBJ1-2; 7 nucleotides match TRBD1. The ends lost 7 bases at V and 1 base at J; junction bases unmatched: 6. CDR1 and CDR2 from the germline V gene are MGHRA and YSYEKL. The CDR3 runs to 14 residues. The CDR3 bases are TGCGCCAGCAACTCGGGACAGCTTAACTATGGCTACACCTTC. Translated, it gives CASNSGQLNYGYTF.

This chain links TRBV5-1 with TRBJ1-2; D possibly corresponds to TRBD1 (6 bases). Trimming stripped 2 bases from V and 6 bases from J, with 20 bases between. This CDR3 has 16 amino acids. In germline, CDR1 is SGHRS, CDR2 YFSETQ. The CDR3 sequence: CASSLGLSGGAHGYTF. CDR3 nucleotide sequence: TGCGCCAGCAGCTTAGGCCTCTCGGGGGGGGCCCATGGCTACACCTTC.

CDR3 sequence: CASSLVFQDRGYEQYF. The CDR3 nucleotides read TGTGCCAGCAGCTTAGTGTTTCAGGACAGGGGCTACGAGCAGTACTTC. This rearrangement joins TRBV11-3 to TRBJ2-7; 9 bases map to TRBD1. V lost 1 base and J lost 3; bases outside the gene matches: 7. The CDR3 loop spans 16 amino acids. Germline assignment: CDR1 SGHNT and CDR2 YENEEA.

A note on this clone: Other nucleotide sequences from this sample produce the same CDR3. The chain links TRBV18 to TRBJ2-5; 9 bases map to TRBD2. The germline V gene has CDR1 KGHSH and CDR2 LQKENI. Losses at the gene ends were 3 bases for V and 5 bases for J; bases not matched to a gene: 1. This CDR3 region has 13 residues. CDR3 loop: CASSPGLAETQYF. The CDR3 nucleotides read TGTGCCAGCTCACCCGGACTAGCGGAGACCCAGTACTTC.

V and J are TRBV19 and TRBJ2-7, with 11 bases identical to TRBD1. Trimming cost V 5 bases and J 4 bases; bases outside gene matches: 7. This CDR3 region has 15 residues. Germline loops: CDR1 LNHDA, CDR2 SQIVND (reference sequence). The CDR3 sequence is CASSPGQGARYEQYF. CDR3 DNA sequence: TGTGCCAGTAGTCCCGGACAGGGGGCGAGGTACGAGCAGTACTTC.

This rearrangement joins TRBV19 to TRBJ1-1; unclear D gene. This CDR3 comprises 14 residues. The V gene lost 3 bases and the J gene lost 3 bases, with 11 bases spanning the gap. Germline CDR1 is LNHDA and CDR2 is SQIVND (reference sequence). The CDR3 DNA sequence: TGTGCCAGTAGTATCACGATCCAGGACACTGAAGCTTTCTTT. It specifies CASSITIQDTEAFF.

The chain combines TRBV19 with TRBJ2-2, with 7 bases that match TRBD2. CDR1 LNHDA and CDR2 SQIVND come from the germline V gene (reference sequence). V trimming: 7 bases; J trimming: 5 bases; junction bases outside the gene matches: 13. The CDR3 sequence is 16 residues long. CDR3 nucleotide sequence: TGTGCCAGTAAGGTAGCCGGGAGGTCAGGGACCGGGGAGCTGTTTTTT. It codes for CASKVAGRSGTGELFF.

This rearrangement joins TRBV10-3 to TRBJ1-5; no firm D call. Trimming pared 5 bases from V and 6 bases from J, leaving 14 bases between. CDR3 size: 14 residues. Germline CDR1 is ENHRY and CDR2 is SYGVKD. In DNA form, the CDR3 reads TGTGCCATCAGTATAGCGGGCAGTTCTCAGCCCCAGCATTTT. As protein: CAISIAGSSQPQHF.

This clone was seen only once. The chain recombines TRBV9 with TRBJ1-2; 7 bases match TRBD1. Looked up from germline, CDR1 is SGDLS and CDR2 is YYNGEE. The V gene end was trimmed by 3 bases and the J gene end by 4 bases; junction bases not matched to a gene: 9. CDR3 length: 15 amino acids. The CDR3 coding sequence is TGTGCCAGCAGCGCAGTCAGATGGGACAGCTATGGCTACACCTTC. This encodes CASSAVRWDSYGYTF.

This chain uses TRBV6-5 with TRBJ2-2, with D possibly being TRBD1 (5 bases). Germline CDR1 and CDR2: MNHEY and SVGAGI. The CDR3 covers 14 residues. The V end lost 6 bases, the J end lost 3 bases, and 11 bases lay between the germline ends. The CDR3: CASSWGGDTGELFF. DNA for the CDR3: TGTGCCAGCAGCTGGGGCGGAGACACCGGGGAGCTGTTTTTT.

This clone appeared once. CDR3 DNA: TGTGCCAGCAGCTTAGATCCCCCAGGGATCGGCTACACCTTC. Its protein product is CASSLDPPGIGYTF. The rearrangement uses TRBV7-9 and TRBJ1-2; D is perhaps TRBD1 (5 bases). Germline lookup yields CDR1 SEHNR and CDR2 FQNEAQ (reference sequence). The V gene lost 1 base and the J gene lost 8 bases, with 14 bases spanning the gap. The CDR3 consists of 14 residues.